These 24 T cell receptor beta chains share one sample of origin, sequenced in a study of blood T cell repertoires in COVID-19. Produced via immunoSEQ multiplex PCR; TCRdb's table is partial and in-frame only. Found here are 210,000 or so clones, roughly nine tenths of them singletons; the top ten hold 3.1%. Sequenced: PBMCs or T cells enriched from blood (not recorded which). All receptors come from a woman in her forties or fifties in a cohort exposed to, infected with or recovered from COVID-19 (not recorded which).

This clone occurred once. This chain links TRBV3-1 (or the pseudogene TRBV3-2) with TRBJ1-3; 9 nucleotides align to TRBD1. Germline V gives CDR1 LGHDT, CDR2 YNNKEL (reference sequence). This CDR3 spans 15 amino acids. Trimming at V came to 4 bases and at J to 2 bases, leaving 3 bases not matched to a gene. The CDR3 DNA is TGTGCCAGCAGCCCGTGGGACAGGGCTGGAAACACCATATATTTT. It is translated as CASSPWDRAGNTIYF.

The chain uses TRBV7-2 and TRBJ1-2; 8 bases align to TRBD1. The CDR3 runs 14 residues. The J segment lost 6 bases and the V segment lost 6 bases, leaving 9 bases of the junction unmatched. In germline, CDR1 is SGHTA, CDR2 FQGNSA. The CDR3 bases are TGTGCCAGCAGGCCACCGGGACAGGTGAATGGCTACACCTTC. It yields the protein CASRPPGQVNGYTF.

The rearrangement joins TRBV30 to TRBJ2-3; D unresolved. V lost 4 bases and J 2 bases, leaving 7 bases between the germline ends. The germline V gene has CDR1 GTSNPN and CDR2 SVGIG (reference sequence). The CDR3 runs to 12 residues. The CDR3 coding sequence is TGTGCCTGGAAACAGCACACAGATACGCAGTATTTT. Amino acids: CAWKQHTDTQYF.

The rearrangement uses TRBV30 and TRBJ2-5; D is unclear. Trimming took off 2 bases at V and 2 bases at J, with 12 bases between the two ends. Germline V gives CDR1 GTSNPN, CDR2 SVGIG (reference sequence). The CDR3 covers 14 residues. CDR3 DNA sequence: TGTGCCTGGAGTAGGTTGGCGAGGCAAGAGACCCAGTACTTC. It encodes CAWSRLARQETQYF.

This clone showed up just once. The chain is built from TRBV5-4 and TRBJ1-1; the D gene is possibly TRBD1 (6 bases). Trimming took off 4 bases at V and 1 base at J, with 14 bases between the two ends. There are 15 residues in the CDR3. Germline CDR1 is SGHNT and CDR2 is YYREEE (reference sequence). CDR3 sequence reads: CASSPKLQGNTEAFF. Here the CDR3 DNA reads TGTGCCAGCAGCCCGAAACTACAGGGGAACACTGAAGCTTTCTTT.

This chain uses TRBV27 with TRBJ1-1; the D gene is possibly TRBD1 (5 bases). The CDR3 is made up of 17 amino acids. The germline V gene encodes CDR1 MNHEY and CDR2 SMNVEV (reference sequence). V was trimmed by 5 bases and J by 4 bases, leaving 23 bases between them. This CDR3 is CASSIDPWQGRFTEAFF. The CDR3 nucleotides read TGTGCCAGCAGTATTGACCCTTGGCAGGGTAGATTCACTGAAGCTTTCTTT.

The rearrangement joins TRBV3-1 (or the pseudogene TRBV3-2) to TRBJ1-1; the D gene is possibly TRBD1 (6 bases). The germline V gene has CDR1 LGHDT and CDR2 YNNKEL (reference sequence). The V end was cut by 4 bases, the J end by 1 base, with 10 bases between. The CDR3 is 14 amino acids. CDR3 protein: CASSRRQENTEAFF. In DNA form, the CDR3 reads TGTGCCAGCAGCCGTAGACAGGAGAACACTGAAGCTTTCTTT.

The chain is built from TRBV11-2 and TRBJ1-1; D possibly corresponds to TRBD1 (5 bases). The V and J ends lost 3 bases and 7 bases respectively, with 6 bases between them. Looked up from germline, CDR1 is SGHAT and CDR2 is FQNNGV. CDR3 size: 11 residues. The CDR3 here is CASSFRGEAFF. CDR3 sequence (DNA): TGTGCCAGCAGCTTTAGGGGTGAAGCTTTCTTT. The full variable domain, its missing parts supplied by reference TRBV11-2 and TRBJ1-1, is EAGVAQSPRYKIIEKRQSVAFWCNPISGHATLYWYQQILGQGPKLLIQFQNNGVVDDSQLPKDRFSAERLKGVDSTLKIQPAKLEDSAVYLCASSFRGEAFFGQGTRLTVV.

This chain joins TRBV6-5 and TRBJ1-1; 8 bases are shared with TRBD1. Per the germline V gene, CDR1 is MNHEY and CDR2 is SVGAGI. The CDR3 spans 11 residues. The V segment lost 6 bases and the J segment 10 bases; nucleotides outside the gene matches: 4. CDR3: CASSTGTGAFF. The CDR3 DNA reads TGTGCCAGCAGCACCGGGACAGGAGCTTTCTTT.

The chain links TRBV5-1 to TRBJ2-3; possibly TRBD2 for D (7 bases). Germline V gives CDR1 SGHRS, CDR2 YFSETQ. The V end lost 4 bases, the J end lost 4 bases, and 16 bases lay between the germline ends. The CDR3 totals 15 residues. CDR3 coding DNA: TGCGCCAGCAGCCCCCGAGGGGGGGCCGCAGATACGCAGTATTTT. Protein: CASSPRGGAADTQYF. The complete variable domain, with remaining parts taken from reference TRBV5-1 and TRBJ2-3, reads KAGVTQTPRYLIKTRGQQVTLSCSPISGHRSVSWYQQTPGQGLQFLFEYFSETQRNKGNFPGRFSGRQFSNSRSEMNVSTLELGDSALYLCASSPRGGAADTQYFGPGTRLTVL.

The CDR3 bases are TGTGCCAGCAGCCTCGGAGGCGGCAGGAGCACAGATACGCAGTATTTT. Protein: CASSLGGGRSTDTQYF. This sequence joins TRBV14 and TRBJ2-3, with D possibly matching TRBD2 (5 bases). The CDR3 consists of 16 residues. Trimming left V 4 bases short and J 0 bases short, with 14 bases between. The germline V gene encodes CDR1 SGHDN and CDR2 FVKESK.

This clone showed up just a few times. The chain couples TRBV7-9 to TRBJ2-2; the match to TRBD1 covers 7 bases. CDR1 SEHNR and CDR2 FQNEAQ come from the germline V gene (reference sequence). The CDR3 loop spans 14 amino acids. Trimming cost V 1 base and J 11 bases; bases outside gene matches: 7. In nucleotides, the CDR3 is TGTGCCAGCAGCTTAGACGTAGGGGGCGCAGAGCTGTTTTTT. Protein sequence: CASSLDVGGAELFF.

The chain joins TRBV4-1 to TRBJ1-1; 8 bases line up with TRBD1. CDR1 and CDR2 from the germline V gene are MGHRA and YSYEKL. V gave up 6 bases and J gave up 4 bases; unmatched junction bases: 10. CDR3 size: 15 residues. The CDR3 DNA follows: TGCGCCAGCAGTACAATACAGGGGGGTCGCACTGAAGCTTTCTTT. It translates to CASSTIQGGRTEAFF.

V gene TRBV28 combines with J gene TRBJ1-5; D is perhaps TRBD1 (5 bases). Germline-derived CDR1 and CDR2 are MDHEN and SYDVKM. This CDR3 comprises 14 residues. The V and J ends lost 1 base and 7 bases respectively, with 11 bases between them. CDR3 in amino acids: CASSLFRVAQPQHF. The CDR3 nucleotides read TGTGCCAGCAGTTTATTCAGGGTGGCCCAGCCCCAGCATTTT.

The CDR3 protein is CASSQVGGSEAFF. The CDR3 DNA follows: TGTGCCAGCAGCCAAGTGGGGGGGTCTGAAGCTTTCTTT. The rearrangement uses TRBV4-2 and TRBJ1-1; TRBD1 is a possible D gene (5 bases). The germline V gene encodes CDR1 LGHNA and CDR2 YNFKEQ. Trimming removed 1 base from V and 6 bases from J, with 9 bases in between. CDR3 size: 13 residues.

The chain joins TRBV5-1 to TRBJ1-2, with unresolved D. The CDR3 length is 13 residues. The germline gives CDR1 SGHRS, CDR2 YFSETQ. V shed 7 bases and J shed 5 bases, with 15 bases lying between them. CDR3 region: CASSKGDLYGYTF. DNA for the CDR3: TGCGCCAGCTCCAAGGGAGATCTGTATGGCTACACCTTC.

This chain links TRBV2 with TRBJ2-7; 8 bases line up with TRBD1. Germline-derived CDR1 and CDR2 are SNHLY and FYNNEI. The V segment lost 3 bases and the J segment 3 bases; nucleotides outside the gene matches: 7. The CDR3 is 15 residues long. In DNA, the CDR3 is TGTGCCAGCAGTGACCGGACAGGGTCTGTCTACGAGCAGTACTTC. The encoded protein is CASSDRTGSVYEQYF.

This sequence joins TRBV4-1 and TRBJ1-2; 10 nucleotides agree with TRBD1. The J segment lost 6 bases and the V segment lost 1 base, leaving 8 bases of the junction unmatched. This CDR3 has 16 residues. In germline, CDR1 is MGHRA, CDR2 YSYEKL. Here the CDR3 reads CASSQVFRQGAHGYTF. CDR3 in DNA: TGCGCCAGCAGCCAAGTATTCCGACAGGGGGCTCATGGCTACACCTTC.

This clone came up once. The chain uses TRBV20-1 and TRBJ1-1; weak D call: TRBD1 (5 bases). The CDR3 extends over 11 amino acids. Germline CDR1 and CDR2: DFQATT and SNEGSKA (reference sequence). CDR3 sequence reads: CSAIGATEAFF. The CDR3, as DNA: TGCAGCGCGATAGGGGCGACTGAAGCTTTCTTT.

In nucleotides, the CDR3 is TGTGCCAGCAGCTTAGATAGACTGCGCACAGATACGCAGTATTTT. Its translation is CASSLDRLRTDTQYF. V is TRBV7-2 and J is TRBJ2-3; no definite D call. Trimming took 1 base from V and 1 from J, leaving 9 bases between them. The CDR3 spans 15 residues. Germline CDR1 and CDR2: SGHTA and FQGNSA.

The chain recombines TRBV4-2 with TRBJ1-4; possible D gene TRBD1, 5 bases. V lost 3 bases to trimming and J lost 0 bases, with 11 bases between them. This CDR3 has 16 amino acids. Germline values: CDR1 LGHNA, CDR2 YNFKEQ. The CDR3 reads CASSQGQRATNEKLFF. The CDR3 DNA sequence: TGTGCCAGCAGCCAGGGGCAGCGTGCAACTAATGAAAAACTGTTTTTT.

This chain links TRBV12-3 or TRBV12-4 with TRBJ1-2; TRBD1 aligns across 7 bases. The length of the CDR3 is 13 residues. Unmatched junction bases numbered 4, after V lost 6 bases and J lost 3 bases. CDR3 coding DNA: TGTGCCAGCAGATCACAGGGGTACTATGGCTACACCTTC. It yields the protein CASRSQGYYGYTF.

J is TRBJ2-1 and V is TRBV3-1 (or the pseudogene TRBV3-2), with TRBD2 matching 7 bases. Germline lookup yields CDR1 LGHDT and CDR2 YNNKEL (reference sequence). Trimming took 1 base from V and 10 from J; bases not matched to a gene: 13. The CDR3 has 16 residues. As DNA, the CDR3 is TGTGCCAGCAGCCAAGGACGAAAGCGGGGCCTTGTCGAGCAGTTCTTC. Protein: CASSQGRKRGLVEQFF.

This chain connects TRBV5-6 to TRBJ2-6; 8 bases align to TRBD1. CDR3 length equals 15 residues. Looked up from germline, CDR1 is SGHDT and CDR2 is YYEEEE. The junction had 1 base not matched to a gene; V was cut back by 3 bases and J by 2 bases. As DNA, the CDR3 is TGTGCCAGCAGCTGGACAGGGACTGGGGCCAACGTCCTGACTTTC. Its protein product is CASSWTGTGANVLTF.